These 15 T cell receptor beta chains were sequenced from one sample in a study of shared clonotypes between healthy human individuals. Terminally differentiated effector memory CD45RA+ cells were excluded from the naive CD8 cells, which were CD45RO-negative and positively selected for CCR7. Sequencing was performed with immunoSEQ multiplex PCR; in TCRdb, only in-frame clones are kept and a portion is missing. The sample has under 2,000,000 clones; 85% to 95% are singletons. What was sequenced was naive CD8+ T cells sorted from blood. The origin of the receptors is a man in his late teens or twenties in good health.

V gene TRBV25-1 combines with J gene TRBJ2-1; either TRBD1 or TRBD2 may fit D (5 bases each). The CDR3 spans 16 residues. V dropped 3 bases and J dropped 4 bases, with 16 bases sitting between them. CDR1 MGHDK and CDR2 SYGVNS come from the germline V gene. CDR3 coding DNA: TGTGCCAGCAGTGAGACAGAGGGGAGTAAATACAATGAGCAGTTCTTC. Protein sequence: CASSETEGSKYNEQFF.

V usage is TRBV5-4 and J usage is TRBJ1-2, with 7 bases identical to TRBD1. V trimming: 5 bases; J trimming: 6 bases; junction bases outside the gene matches: 7. The V gene's germline CDR1 is SGHNT and CDR2 YYREEE (reference sequence). The CDR3 loop spans 13 amino acids. The CDR3 is CASSRDREHGYTF. The CDR3 DNA is TGTGCCAGCAGTAGAGACAGGGAACATGGCTACACCTTC. The whole variable domain, filled in from reference TRBV5-4 and TRBJ1-2, reads ETGVTQSPTHLIKTRGQQVTLRCSSQSGHNTVSWYQQALGQGPQFIFQYYREEENGRGNFPPRFSGLQFPNYSSELNVNALELDDSALYLCASSRDREHGYTFGSGTRLTVV.

CDR3 residues: CASSLSSLVGIYEQYF. CDR3 coding DNA: TGTGCCAGCAGTTTATCAAGCCTAGTTGGGATCTACGAGCAGTACTTC. This chain uses TRBV27 with TRBJ2-7, with unresolved D. This CDR3 is 16 amino acids long. The germline CDR1 and CDR2 sequences are MNHEY and SMNVEV (reference sequence). V was clipped by 0 bases and J by 3 bases, with 15 bases between them.

This chain joins TRBV9 and TRBJ2-3; possible D gene TRBD2, 6 bases. CDR3 size: 15 residues. Per the germline V gene, CDR1 is SGDLS and CDR2 is YYNGEE. Trimming cost V 3 bases and J 0 bases, with 11 bases left between them. CDR3 region: CASSESGHSTDTQYF. In DNA, the CDR3 is TGTGCCAGCAGCGAGAGCGGGCACAGCACAGATACGCAGTATTTT.

The chain links TRBV28 to TRBJ2-3; 7 bases are a match to TRBD1. CDR1 is MDHEN, CDR2 SYDVKM, per germline. The CDR3 is 16 residues long. J gave up 0 bases and V 5 bases, and 8 bases lay outside the gene matches. CDR3 DNA: TGTGCCAGCAGTCCGCCGACAGGGTCTAGCACAGATACGCAGTATTTT. Encoded protein: CASSPPTGSSTDTQYF.

In this sample, this clone turned up once. CDR3 sequence: CASSLSWEGATEAFF. Written as DNA, the CDR3 is TGTGCCAGCAGTTTAAGCTGGGAAGGGGCCACTGAAGCTTTCTTT. The chain uses TRBV27 and TRBJ1-1; TRBD1 is a possible D gene (5 bases). The CDR3 length is 15 residues. Trimming stripped 2 bases from V and 4 bases from J, with 14 bases between. Germline V gene data show CDR1 as MNHEY and CDR2 as SMNVEV (reference sequence).

As regards this clone: Different DNA sequences within this sample yield the same CDR3. This chain connects TRBV30 to TRBJ1-2; D is uncertain. This CDR3 spans 11 amino acids. CDR1 and CDR2 (germline): GTSNPN, SVGIG (reference sequence). The V end was cut by 3 bases, the J end by 5 bases, with 7 bases between. The chain's CDR3 is CAWREGYGYTF. In DNA form, the CDR3 reads TGTGCCTGGAGGGAAGGTTATGGCTACACCTTC.

J is TRBJ2-3 and V is TRBV11-2; no clear D. V was cut by 5 bases and J by 6 bases, with 12 bases left in between. The length of the CDR3 is 13 residues. The germline V gene encodes CDR1 SGHAT and CDR2 FQNNGV. CDR3 region: CASSLRAWDTQYF. The CDR3 coding sequence is TGTGCCAGCAGCCTCCGGGCCTGGGATACGCAGTATTTT. The whole variable domain, filled in from reference TRBV11-2 and TRBJ2-3, reads EAGVAQSPRYKIIEKRQSVAFWCNPISGHATLYWYQQILGQGPKLLIQFQNNGVVDDSQLPKDRFSAERLKGVDSTLKIQPAKLEDSAVYLCASSLRAWDTQYFGPGTRLTVL.

The V call is TRBV19, the J call TRBJ2-2; a weak D match, TRBD1 (5 bases). From germline, CDR1 is LNHDA and CDR2 SQIVND (reference sequence). This CDR3 is built from 16 residues. V dropped 5 bases and J dropped 2 bases, with 15 bases sitting between them. CDR3 sequence reads: CASSVGGHLNTGELFF. DNA of the CDR3: TGTGCCAGTAGTGTGGGCGGACACCTTAACACCGGGGAGCTGTTTTTT.

This clone was found a few times. J is TRBJ2-7 and V is TRBV4-3; 8 bases agree with TRBD2. Looked up from germline, CDR1 is LGHNA and CDR2 is YSLEER. The CDR3 has 17 amino acids. Trimming at V came to 0 bases and at J to 3 bases, leaving 10 bases not matched to a gene. The CDR3 sequence is CASSQDLGSGSHYEQYF. The CDR3 region has the DNA TGCGCCAGCAGCCAAGATTTAGGAAGCGGGAGCCACTACGAGCAGTACTTC.

As regards this clone: Other DNA variants within this sample encode the same CDR3. The chain couples TRBV5-1 to TRBJ2-7, with D maybe TRBD1 (6 bases). Germline V gene sequence: CDR1 SGHRS, CDR2 YFSETQ. This CDR3 region has 14 residues. The V end was cut by 0 bases, the J end by 3 bases, with 10 bases between. This chain's CDR3 is CASSLARGDYEQYF. In DNA, the CDR3 is TGCGCCAGCAGCTTGGCCAGGGGTGACTACGAGCAGTACTTC.

This chain connects TRBV5-6 to TRBJ2-7; D is possibly TRBD2 (5 bases). Germline V gives CDR1 SGHDT, CDR2 YYEEEE. V was clipped by 3 bases and J by 1 base, with 17 bases between them. This CDR3 is 16 amino acids long. In DNA, the CDR3 is TGTGCCAGCAGCTCTTCCCTGGGAGCGCGGTCCTACGAGCAGTACTTC. Amino acid sequence: CASSSSLGARSYEQYF.

A remark on this clone: This CDR3 is also generated by other DNA sequences in the sample. This chain joins TRBV27 and TRBJ2-3; no definite D call. Germline V gene lookup returns CDR1 MNHEY and CDR2 SMNVEV (reference sequence). Trimming left V 0 bases short and J 3 bases short, with 4 bases between. This CDR3 has 13 amino acids. CDR3 in amino acids: CASSLSRTDTQYF. DNA for the CDR3: TGTGCCAGCAGTTTATCGCGGACAGATACGCAGTATTTT.

A word on this clone: An end of the junction does not agree with germline; a read error may underlie this. The chain is built from TRBV9 and TRBJ2-6, with D tentatively TRBD1 (5 bases). The CDR3 length is 17 residues. Germline CDR1 and CDR2: SGDLS and YYNGEE. CDR3 loop: CASSVAATPTGANVLAF. Here the CDR3 DNA reads TGTGCCAGCAGCGTAGCAGCCACTCCAACTGGGGCCAACGTCCTGGCTTTC.

The chain uses TRBV2 and TRBJ2-2; 11 nucleotides line up with TRBD1. CDR1 SNHLY and CDR2 FYNNEI come from the germline V gene. CDR3 length equals 17 residues. The V and J ends lost 3 bases and 4 bases, in that order; junction bases with no gene match: 7. DNA for the CDR3: TGTGCCAGCAGTGACGAGGGGACAGGGGGTCCCACCGGGGAGCTGTTTTTT. Amino acids: CASSDEGTGGPTGELFF. The full variable domain, completed using reference TRBV2 and TRBJ2-2, is EPEVTQTPSHQVTQMGQEVILRCVPISNHLYFYWYRQILGQKVEFLVSFYNNEISEKSEIFDDQFSVERPDGSNFTLKIRSTKLEDSAMYFCASSDEGTGGPTGELFFGEGSRLTVL.